Each of the 24 T cell receptor beta chains below was sequenced from the same sample in a study of blood T cell repertoires in COVID-19. The data were produced by immunoSEQ multiplex PCR, yet TCRdb's version contains in-frame clones alone and is incomplete. Counted here are under 200,000 clones, approximately 86% occurring once; the ten biggest clones make up about 9.4%. The specimen was peripheral blood. The receptors come from a woman at least 80 years old with acute or convalescent COVID-19.

The chain joins TRBV7-9 to TRBJ1-1; unclear D gene. The CDR3 loop spans 13 amino acids. Trimming left V 8 bases short and J 1 base short, with 11 bases between. CDR1 SEHNR and CDR2 FQNEAQ come from the germline V gene (reference sequence). In DNA, the CDR3 is TGTGCCAGCGGGAGAAACCAGAACACTGAAGCTTTCTTT. Its translation: CASGRNQNTEAFF.

This chain connects TRBV2 to TRBJ1-1; 7 bases map to TRBD1. Trimming removed 8 bases from V and 2 bases from J; junction bases left unmatched: 14. Germline V gene lookup returns CDR1 SNHLY and CDR2 FYNNEI. This CDR3 is built from 16 residues. CDR3 nucleotides: TGTGCCAGCCGATCCGGGACAGTTGGTGGTAACACTGAAGCTTTCTTT. Its protein is CASRSGTVGGNTEAFF.

The J gene is TRBJ2-3, the V gene TRBV3-1 (or the pseudogene TRBV3-2), with 8 nucleotides matching TRBD2. The CDR3 spans 17 residues. The V and J ends lost 1 base and 3 bases, in that order; junction bases with no gene match: 9. Germline V gives CDR1 LGHDT, CDR2 YNNKEL (reference sequence). CDR3 in amino acids: CASSQGVGAGATDTQYF. The CDR3 bases are TGTGCCAGCAGCCAAGGGGTAGGAGCGGGAGCTACAGATACGCAGTATTTT.

V and J are TRBV7-9 and TRBJ1-2; 12 nucleotides line up with TRBD1. CDR1 is SEHNR and CDR2 is FQNEAQ in the germline V gene (reference sequence). The CDR3 consists of 14 residues. The V and J ends lost 4 bases and 7 bases, in that order; junction bases with no gene match: 4. The CDR3 bases are TGTGCCAGCAGCTCCGGGACAGGGGGCATTGGCTACACCTTC. It codes for CASSSGTGGIGYTF.

This sequence joins TRBV19 and TRBJ2-6, with D possibly being TRBD1 (6 bases). The CDR3 contains 14 residues. CDR1 and CDR2 (germline): LNHDA, SQIVND (reference sequence). Trimming shortened V by 6 bases and J by 4 bases, and 10 bases separated the two germline ends. CDR3 DNA sequence: TGTGCCAGTAGCCCGCAGGGGGGGGCCAACGTCCTGACTTTC. Its protein is CASSPQGGANVLTF.

This clone was observed a few times. The chain links TRBV30 to TRBJ2-1; D not certain. CDR1 is GTSNPN, CDR2 SVGIG, per germline (reference sequence). The length of the CDR3 is 12 residues. Trimming stripped 2 bases from V and 7 bases from J, with 9 bases between. This chain's CDR3 is CAWSKRVNEQFF. CDR3 nucleotides: TGTGCCTGGAGTAAACGGGTGAATGAGCAGTTCTTC.

The genes are TRBV7-2 and TRBJ1-2, with D hard to call. V was cut by 5 bases and J by 5 bases, with 9 bases left in between. Germline-derived CDR1 and CDR2 are SGHTA and FQGNSA. This CDR3 region has 12 residues. The CDR3 protein is CASSIGDYGYTF. In nucleotides, the CDR3 is TGTGCCAGCAGCATCGGGGATTATGGCTACACCTTC.

The V and J genes are TRBV4-3 and TRBJ2-7, with D possibly being TRBD1 (6 bases). The CDR3 has 15 residues. Per the germline V gene, CDR1 is LGHNA and CDR2 is YSLEER. V lost 1 base to trimming and J lost 2 bases, with 12 bases between them. The CDR3 is CASSQGQDPTYEQYF. CDR3 sequence (DNA): TGCGCCAGCAGCCAAGGACAGGACCCTACCTACGAGCAGTACTTC.

The chain has TRBV11-1 and TRBJ2-1; the D gene is possibly TRBD2 (6 bases). CDR1 is SGHAT and CDR2 is FQDESV in the germline V gene (reference sequence). The CDR3 length is 15 residues. V lost 0 bases to trimming and J lost 6 bases, with 12 bases between them. This CDR3 reads CASSLAVGGSNEQFF. In DNA, the CDR3 is TGTGCCAGCAGCTTAGCGGTGGGGGGAAGCAATGAGCAGTTCTTC.

This chain joins TRBV2 and TRBJ1-1; no clear D. Germline values: CDR1 SNHLY, CDR2 FYNNEI. The length of the CDR3 is 11 residues. The V gene lost 2 bases and the J gene lost 6 bases, with 4 bases spanning the gap. The CDR3 DNA follows: TGTGCCAGCAGTGAACGTTCTGAAGCTTTCTTT. It specifies CASSERSEAFF.

The chain carries TRBV24-1 and TRBJ1-1, with 8 bases that match TRBD1. Germline loops: CDR1 KGHDR, CDR2 SFDVKD. Germline trimming cut 6 bases from V and 3 bases from J; bases unmatched to any gene: 2. The CDR3 is 13 amino acids. CDR3 region: CATSSGGYTEAFF. As DNA, the CDR3 is TGTGCCACCAGTTCAGGGGGCTACACTGAAGCTTTCTTT.

The chain recombines TRBV6-6 with TRBJ1-2; perhaps TRBD1 as D (6 bases). The CDR3 is made up of 13 amino acids. Germline V CDR1 and CDR2: MNHNY, SVGAGI (reference sequence). Trimming shortened V by 8 bases and J by 3 bases, and 13 bases separated the two germline ends. CDR3 protein: CASGRDIYYGYTF. In DNA form, the CDR3 reads TGTGCCAGCGGGAGGGACATCTACTATGGCTACACCTTC.

The chain is built from TRBV7-8 and TRBJ2-5; TRBD2 might be the D (6 bases). This CDR3 contains 15 residues. Germline V gives CDR1 SGHVS, CDR2 FQNEAQ. Trimming left V 5 bases short and J 5 bases short, with 18 bases between. The CDR3 coding sequence is TGTGCCAGCAGCCGAGGGACTCGGCGTGGGGAGACCCAGTACTTC. This sequence encodes CASSRGTRRGETQYF.

The CDR3, as DNA: TGTGCCACCAGCAGCCAGGCGGGAGGGAGAACAGATACGCAGTATTTT. It codes for CATSSQAGGRTDTQYF. V is TRBV15 and J is TRBJ2-3, with 9 positions matching TRBD2. This CDR3 has 16 residues. The V gene's germline CDR1 is LNHNV and CDR2 YYDKDF (reference sequence). V shed 3 bases, J shed 3 bases, and the junction held 7 bases outside the gene matches.

CDR3 nucleotides: TGTGCCAGCAGCCTCCACAGGGTTGGGAACACTGAAGCTTTCTTT. Amino acids: CASSLHRVGNTEAFF. The chain joins TRBV5-4 to TRBJ1-1; maybe TRBD1 (6 bases). CDR1 is SGHNT and CDR2 is YYREEE in the germline V gene (reference sequence). Trimming pared 4 bases from V and 1 base from J, leaving 14 bases between. CDR3 length: 15 residues.

This chain joins TRBV3-1 (or the pseudogene TRBV3-2) and TRBJ1-6; TRBD1 matches 10 bases. The CDR3 has 14 residues. CDR1 LGHDT and CDR2 YNNKEL come from the germline V gene (reference sequence). J lost 9 bases, V lost 5 bases, and 4 bases had no gene match. The chain's CDR3 is CASSYRDRGSPLHF. Here the CDR3 DNA reads TGTGCCAGCAGCTACCGGGACAGGGGTTCACCCCTCCACTTT.

This clone came up a few times. The chain joins TRBV12-3 or TRBV12-4 to TRBJ2-7; TRBD1 matches 7 bases. The V and J ends lost 2 bases and 2 bases, in that order; junction bases with no gene match: 0. The CDR3 has 13 residues. In DNA, the CDR3 is TGTGCCAGCAGTTTACAGGGGGCCTACGAGCAGTACTTC. Protein: CASSLQGAYEQYF.

This clone showed up just once. This rearrangement joins TRBV12-3 or TRBV12-4 to TRBJ1-1; D possibly corresponds to TRBD1 (6 bases). The CDR3 length is 13 residues. Trimming shortened V by 7 bases and J by 6 bases, and 15 bases separated the two germline ends. In DNA, the CDR3 is TGTGCCAGCACCAAAGCGGGGGGGCCTGAAGCTTTCTTT. This sequence encodes CASTKAGGPEAFF.

V usage is TRBV18 and J usage is TRBJ1-4, with TRBD1 as a possible D gene (5 bases). The ends were cut back, 1 base at V and 3 bases at J, with 12 bases in the middle. Germline-derived CDR1 and CDR2 are KGHSH and LQKENI. This CDR3 is 16 amino acids long. DNA for the CDR3: TGTGCCAGCTCACCACTTCCGGGACTTGCTAATGAAAAACTGTTTTTT. This translates into CASSPLPGLANEKLFF.

The chain joins TRBV5-1 to TRBJ1-2, with D perhaps matching TRBD1 (5 bases). This CDR3 contains 14 residues. Germline CDR1 reads SGHRS; CDR2 reads YFSETQ. Trimming took 0 bases from V and 7 from J, leaving 13 bases between them. The CDR3 loop reads CASSLGAGSFGYTF. In DNA, the CDR3 is TGCGCCAGCAGCTTGGGGGCAGGGTCCTTTGGCTACACCTTC. The complete variable domain, with remaining parts taken from reference TRBV5-1 and TRBJ1-2, reads KAGVTQTPRYLIKTRGQQVTLSCSPISGHRSVSWYQQTPGQGLQFLFEYFSETQRNKGNFPGRFSGRQFSNSRSEMNVSTLELGDSALYLCASSLGAGSFGYTFGSGTRLTVV.

The rearrangement joins TRBV6-5 to TRBJ1-4; 10 bases agree with TRBD1. J was trimmed by 4 bases and V by 6 bases; bases with no gene match: 5. This CDR3 has 15 residues. CDR1 is MNHEY and CDR2 is SVGAGI in the germline V gene. The CDR3 DNA reads TGTGCCAGCAGACTTGGGACAGGGGTTAATGAAAAACTGTTTTTT. Translated: CASRLGTGVNEKLFF.

CDR3 sequence: CASSIYRGEQYF. The CDR3, as DNA: TGTGCCAGTAGTATATACAGGGGCGAGCAGTACTTC. The chain joins TRBV19 to TRBJ2-7; TRBD1 agrees at 7 bases. CDR3 length: 12 amino acids. V shed 2 bases, J shed 6 bases, and the junction held 1 base outside the gene matches. CDR1 LNHDA and CDR2 SQIVND come from the germline V gene (reference sequence).

The chain recombines TRBV5-6 with TRBJ1-2; a possible D gene is TRBD1 (6 bases). Germline V gene sequence: CDR1 SGHDT, CDR2 YYEEEE. V lost 4 bases to trimming and J lost 8 bases, with 15 bases between them. The CDR3 loop spans 13 amino acids. The CDR3, as DNA: TGTGCCAGCAGCCGGGACAACAAGAGGGGCTACACCTTC. This codes for CASSRDNKRGYTF. Full variable domain (missing parts from reference TRBV5-6 and TRBJ1-2): DAGVTQSPTHLIKTRGQQVTLRCSPKSGHDTVSWYQQALGQGPQFIFQYYEEEERQRGNFPDRFSGHQFPNYSSELNVNALLLGDSALYLCASSRDNKRGYTFGSGTRLTVV.

The rearrangement joins TRBV5-4 to TRBJ1-2; 7 bases agree with TRBD1. This CDR3 is 15 amino acids long. Germline assignment: CDR1 SGHNT and CDR2 YYREEE (reference sequence). With V trimmed by 1 base and J by 7 bases, 10 bases remained unmatched. CDR3 coding DNA: TGTGCCAGCAGCTTGAGTACGGCAGGGGGATTTGGCTACACCTTC. Translated: CASSLSTAGGFGYTF.